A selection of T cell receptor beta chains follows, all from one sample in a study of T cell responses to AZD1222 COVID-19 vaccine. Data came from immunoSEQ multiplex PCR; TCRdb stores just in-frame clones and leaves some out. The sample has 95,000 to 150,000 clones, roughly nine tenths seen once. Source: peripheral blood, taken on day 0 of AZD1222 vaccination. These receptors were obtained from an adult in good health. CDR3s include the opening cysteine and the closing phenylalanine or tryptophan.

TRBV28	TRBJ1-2	CASGRQGYYGYTF
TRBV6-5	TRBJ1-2	CASSYGANYGYTF
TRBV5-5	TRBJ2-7	CASQGAYEQYF
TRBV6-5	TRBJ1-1	CASRGQDENTEAFF
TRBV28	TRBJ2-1	CASSPPGTSSHNEQFF
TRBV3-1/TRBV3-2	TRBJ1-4	CASSHPRGTGVFRDEKLFF
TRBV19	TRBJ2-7	CASKGRNNQYF
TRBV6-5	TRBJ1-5	CASSSRQGYQPQHF
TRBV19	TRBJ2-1	CASRGTSGNREQFF
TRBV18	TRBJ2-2	CASSPRDAADTGELFF
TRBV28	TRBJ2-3	CASVPGLARGDTQYF
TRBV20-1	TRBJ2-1	CSASGSYEQFF
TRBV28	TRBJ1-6	CASSFLGVNSPLHF
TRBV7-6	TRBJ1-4	CASSLAQYEKLFF
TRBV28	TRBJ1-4	CASSVPLREKLFF
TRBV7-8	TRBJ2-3	CASTRTVVQYTDTQYF
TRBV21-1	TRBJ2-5	CASSNAPILAGGPRVETQYF
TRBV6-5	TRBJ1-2	CASTARYGYTF
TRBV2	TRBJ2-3	CASSPLSSGRAYNTQYF
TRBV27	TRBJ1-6	CASRPLPQGDSPLHF
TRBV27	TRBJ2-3	CASSPNHRGPGTDTQYF
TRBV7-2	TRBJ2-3	CASSLDAGVRGDTQYF
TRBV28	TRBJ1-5	CASSLWRDNNQPQHF
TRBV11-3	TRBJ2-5	CASSPDGQGKTQYF
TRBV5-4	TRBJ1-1	CASSVRVADTEAFF
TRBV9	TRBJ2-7	CASSLFDRLGHEQYF
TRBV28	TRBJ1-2	CASGQGLPYGYTF
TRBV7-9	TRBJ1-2	CASSLYGVVYGYTF
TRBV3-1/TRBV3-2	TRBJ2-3	CASSQGRRTDTQYF
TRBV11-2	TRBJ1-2	CASSLGPGHSGYTF
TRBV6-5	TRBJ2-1	CASGTGTSSHEQFF
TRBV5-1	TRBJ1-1	CASSSWTGRAEAFF
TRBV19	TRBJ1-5	CASSTISGGNQPQHF
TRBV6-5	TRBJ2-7	CASRRNELQYF
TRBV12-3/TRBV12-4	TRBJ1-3	CASSLMGSTIYF
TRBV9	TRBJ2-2	CASTDREGTGELFF
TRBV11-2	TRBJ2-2	CASSLSGGTGELFF
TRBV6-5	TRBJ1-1	CATMVGGTTEAFF
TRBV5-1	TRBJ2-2	CASSPRGTSNTGELFF
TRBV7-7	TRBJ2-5	CASSLTGEPRETQYF
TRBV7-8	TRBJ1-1	CASSLEGRNTEAFF
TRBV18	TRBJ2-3	CASSSGLYADEFTDTQYF
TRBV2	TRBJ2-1	CASSDVRGRFGNEQFF
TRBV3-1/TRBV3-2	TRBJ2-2	CASSQQRTSGTGELFF
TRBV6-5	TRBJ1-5	CASMFGVNQPQHF
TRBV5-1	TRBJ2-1	CASSLTGGVYNEQFF
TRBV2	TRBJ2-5	CASSGLMSQETQYF
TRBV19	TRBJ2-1	CASSPGQSQNPTYEQFF
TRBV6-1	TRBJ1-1	CASSEGETEAFF
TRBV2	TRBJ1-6	CASSREGGDSPLHF
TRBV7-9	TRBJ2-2	CASSLGRALTGELFF
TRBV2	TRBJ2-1	CASKLSGSSYNEQFF
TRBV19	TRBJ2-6	CASTHRQGGSGANVLTF
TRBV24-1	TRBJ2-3	CATSDPLDRVTQYF
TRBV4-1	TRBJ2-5	CASSQAGLSAQYF